The source of this T cell receptor (beta chain) is a study of early T cells in non-severe SARS-CoV-2 infection. Study information: The authors sequenced bulk RNA from unsorted whole blood, leaving chains unpaired. Study outcomes and limitations: VDJdb-based matching was biased toward anti-spike CD8 responses and missed private and CD4 specificities.

Individual cDNA molecules received unique molecular identifiers. TCRdb recomputed calls from the 5' RACE reads with MiXCR, one row per CDR3 protein. The sample lists roughly 50,000 distinct CDR3 sequences, approximately 9.4% occurring once. CDR1 is SQVTM and CDR2 is ANQGSEA in the germline V gene. CDR3 length equals 12 residues. The V gene lost 7 bases and the J gene lost 0 bases, with 9 bases spanning the gap. About this clonotype itself: Its target is not known.

The clonotype was recovered from an adult who was a healthcare worker with PCR-confirmed SARS-CoV-2 infection or an uninfected control (not recorded which). Source material: whole blood. The genes are TRBV29-1 and TRBJ1-1, with no clear D. The CDR3 DNA reads TGCAGCGCCAGAGTCATGAACACTGAAGCTTTCTTT. Translation gives CSARVMNTEAFF.